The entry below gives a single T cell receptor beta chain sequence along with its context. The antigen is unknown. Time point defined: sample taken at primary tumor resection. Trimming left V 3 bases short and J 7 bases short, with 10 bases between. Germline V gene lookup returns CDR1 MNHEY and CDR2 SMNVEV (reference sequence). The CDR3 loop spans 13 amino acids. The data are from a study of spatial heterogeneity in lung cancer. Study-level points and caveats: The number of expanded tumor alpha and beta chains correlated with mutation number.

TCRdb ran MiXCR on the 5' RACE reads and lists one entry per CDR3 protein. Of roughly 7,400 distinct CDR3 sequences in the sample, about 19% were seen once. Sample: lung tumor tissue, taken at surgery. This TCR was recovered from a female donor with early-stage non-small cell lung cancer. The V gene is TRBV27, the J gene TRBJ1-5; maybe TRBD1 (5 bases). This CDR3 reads CASSLKGLQPQHF. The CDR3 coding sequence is TGTGCCAGCAGTTTGAAGGGGCTACAGCCCCAGCATTTT.